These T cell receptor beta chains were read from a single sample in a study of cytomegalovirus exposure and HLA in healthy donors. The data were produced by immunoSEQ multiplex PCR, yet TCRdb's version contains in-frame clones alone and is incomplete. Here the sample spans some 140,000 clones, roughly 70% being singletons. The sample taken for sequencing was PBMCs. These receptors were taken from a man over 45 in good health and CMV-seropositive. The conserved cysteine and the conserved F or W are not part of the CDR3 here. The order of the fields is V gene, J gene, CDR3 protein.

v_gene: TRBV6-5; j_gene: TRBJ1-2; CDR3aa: ASSYSGQGGYGYT
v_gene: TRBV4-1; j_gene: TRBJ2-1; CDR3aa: ASSRGLAETYNEQF
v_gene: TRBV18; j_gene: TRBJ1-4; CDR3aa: ASTSGTTNEKLF
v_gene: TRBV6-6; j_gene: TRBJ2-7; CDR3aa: ASSSQGAGKLEQY
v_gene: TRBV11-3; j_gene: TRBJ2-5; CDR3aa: ASSLGTSGRSEKETQY
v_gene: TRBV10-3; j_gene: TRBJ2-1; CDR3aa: AISPRGYNEQF
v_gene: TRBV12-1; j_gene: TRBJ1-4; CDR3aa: ASSFDRVSNEKLF
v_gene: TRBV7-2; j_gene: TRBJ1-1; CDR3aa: ASSFRSEAF
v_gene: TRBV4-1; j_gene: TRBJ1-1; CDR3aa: ASSITPGMEAF
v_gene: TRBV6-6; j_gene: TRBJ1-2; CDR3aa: ASSGDRAYGYT
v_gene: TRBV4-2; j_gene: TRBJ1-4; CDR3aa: ASSQLQGEKLF
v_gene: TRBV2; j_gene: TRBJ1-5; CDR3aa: ASSTTAANQPQH
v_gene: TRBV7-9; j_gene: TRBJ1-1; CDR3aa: ASSLSPTGSSEAF
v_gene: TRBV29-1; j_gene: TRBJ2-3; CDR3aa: SVGPTSSGRSDTQY
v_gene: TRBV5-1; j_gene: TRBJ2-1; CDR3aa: ASSLEDRVSNEQF
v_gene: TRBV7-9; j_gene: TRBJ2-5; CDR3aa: ASSPRRGSETQY
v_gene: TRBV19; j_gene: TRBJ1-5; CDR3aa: ASSILAGYSNQPQH
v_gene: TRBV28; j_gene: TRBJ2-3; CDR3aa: ASSFLSRDRGTDTQY
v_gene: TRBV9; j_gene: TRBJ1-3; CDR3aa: ASSVNRGRGNTIY
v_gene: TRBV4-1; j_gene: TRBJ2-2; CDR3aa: ASSQGYRGRFLAGELF
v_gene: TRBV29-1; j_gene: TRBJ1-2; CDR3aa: SVEDRGNGYT
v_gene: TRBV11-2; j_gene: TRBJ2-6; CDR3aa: ASSLREASGANVLT
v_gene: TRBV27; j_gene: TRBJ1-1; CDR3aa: ASRFRDRGSEAF
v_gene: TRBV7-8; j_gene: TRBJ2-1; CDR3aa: ASSPLGGGSIGNEQF
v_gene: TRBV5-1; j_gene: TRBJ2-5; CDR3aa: ASSPDTRLGETQY
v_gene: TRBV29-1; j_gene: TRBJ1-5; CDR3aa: SVGQSHQPQH
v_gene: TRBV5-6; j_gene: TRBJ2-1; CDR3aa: ASSLSGLAGDRRQF
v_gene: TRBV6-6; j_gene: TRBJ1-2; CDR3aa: ASSYGQGTNYGYT
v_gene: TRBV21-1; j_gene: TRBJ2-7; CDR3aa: ASSKEKGPSSYEQY
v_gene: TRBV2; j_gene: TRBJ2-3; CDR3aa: ASSAERGRDTQY
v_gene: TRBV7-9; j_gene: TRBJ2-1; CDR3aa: ASTTNNEQF
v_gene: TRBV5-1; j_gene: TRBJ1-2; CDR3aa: ASSGGGRNYGYT
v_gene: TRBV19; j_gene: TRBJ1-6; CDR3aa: ASSIGTGNDNSPLH
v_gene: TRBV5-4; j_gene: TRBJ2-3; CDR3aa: ASRAHTDTQY
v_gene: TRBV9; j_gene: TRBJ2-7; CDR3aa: ASSGQGPEQY
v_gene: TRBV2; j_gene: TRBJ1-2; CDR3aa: ASSEGRGGGYT
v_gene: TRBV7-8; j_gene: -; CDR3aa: ASSFGGDEQF
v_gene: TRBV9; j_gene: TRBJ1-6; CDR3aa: ASSEGESGNSPLH
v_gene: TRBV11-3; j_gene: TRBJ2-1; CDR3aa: ASSWGLAGARNEQF
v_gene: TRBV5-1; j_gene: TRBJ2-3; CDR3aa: ASSLTRRGVDSVDTQY
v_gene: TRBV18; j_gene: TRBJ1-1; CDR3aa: ASSPLGQRMNTEAF
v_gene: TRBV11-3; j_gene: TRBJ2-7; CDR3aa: ASQSGRETYEQY
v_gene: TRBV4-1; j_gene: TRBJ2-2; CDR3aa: ASKRPPGTGELF
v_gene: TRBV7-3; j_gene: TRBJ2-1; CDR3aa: ASSFTSGSSPYEQF
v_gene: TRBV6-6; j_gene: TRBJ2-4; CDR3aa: ASSTRTGVKNIQY